This TCR beta chain derives from a study of blood T cell repertoires in COVID-19 (dated by TCRdb to about 2020). In terms of the full investigation: The collaborator samples originated in the United States, Italy and Spain and spanned the acute and convalescent phases of COVID-19. The prospective study material was composed of cDNA or gDNA derived from T cells, B-cell-depleted T cells, or PBMCs. The dataset comprised deeply sampled blood TCRbeta repertoires from subjects exposed to, actively infected with, or recovered from COVID-19. The repertoires were released in a freely available public database meant as a resource for research on the immune response to SARS-CoV-2. Samples were obtained from the ongoing ImmuneRACE study (first 160 participants) and from some 1,200 subjects provided by 6 global collaborators. A de-identified subject ID, COVID-19 status, age in years and sex were almost always included in the sample metadata. HLA class I and class II types, where available, came from metadata supplied by the sample provider rather than from assay-based typing.

Collaborating institutions collected whole blood in K2EDTA tubes following their own protocols. For TCRbeta analysis, collaborators shipped samples in one of three forms: frozen whole blood, isolated PBMCs, or DNA extracted from either of those sample types. Summary of the overall study and its limitations: Clinical and demographic metadata were provided uncurated, with the amount varying by source and participant.

Comment on this clone: No cognate antigen has been identified for it. No per-base quality is available; no much larger clone lies one base away.

TCRbeta CDR3 regions were amplified from genomic DNA using the immunoSEQ Assay, a bias-controlled multiplex PCR. As for the original processing: Nucleated cell counts per sample were estimated from amplification of reference gene primers within the assay. Sequence reads were collapsed and filtered to measure the absolute abundance of every unique TCRbeta CDR3 rearrangement. For each sample, productive Simpson clonality was calculated as the square root of Simpson's diversity index across productive rearrangements. Drawn from immuneACCESS, this table holds only the in-frame rearrangements with V and J called that TCRdb kept. Clones are partly lost; checked studies trace under half to an unresolved V gene and leave the rest unexplained. D and trimming were read from the DNA, whereas the V and J calls and clone size are those reported in that table. The sample table shows 70,000 or so clones, and about 87% are seen once. Of the sample, approximately 6.3% falls within the top ten clones.

From V the trimming removes 6 bases and from J it removes 7 bases, while the gene matches leave 10 bases of the junction unaccounted for. Spanning cysteine to phenylalanine, the CDR3 consists of 15 amino acids. Left in the record is the CDR3 DNA by itself, 45 bases read in frame from the first base. CDR1 and CDR2 (MNHNY, SVGAGI) derive from the germline V gene (reference sequence). The clonotype was recovered from a woman older than 75 with active COVID-19. The chain joins TRBV6-6 to TRBJ1-4, with 8 bases matching TRBD1. Sequenced sample: peripheral blood. The nucleotide sequence reads as follows: TGTGCCAGCAGCCCCGGACAGGGAGGGGTTGAAAAACTGTTTTTT. Its protein is CASSPGQGGVEKLFF.